This TCR beta chain was sequenced in a study of blood T cell repertoires in COVID-19. In the original processing: Cell counts per sample came from amplifying reference gene primers. Sequenced by immunoSEQ multiplex PCR; TCRdb stores in-frame clones only, minus some. V, J and clone size are taken as reported in that table, and D and trimming were inferred from the DNA itself. Of about 130,000 clones listed, 70% to 90% are singletons. The CDR3 contains 16 residues. The germline CDR1 and CDR2 sequences are SGHAT and FQNNGV. V was clipped by 5 bases and J by 6 bases; unmatched bases: 13. Source material: peripheral blood. The clonotype comes from a human donor in a cohort sampled during active COVID-19. This rearrangement joins TRBV11-2 to TRBJ1-5; 7 positions match TRBD1. CDR3 region: CASSPGDSLRAQPQHF. The CDR3 region has the DNA TGTGCCAGCAGCCCAGGGGACAGCCTCCGGGCTCAGCCCCAGCATTTT.